The sequence of this TCR beta chain was determined in a study of blood T cell repertoires in COVID-19. Study-level information: COVID-19 samples collected from the United States, Italy and Spain covered acute and convalescent phases. From T cells, B-cell-depleted T cells, or PBMCs came the material, which was cDNA or gDNA.

In the original processing: From reference gene primer amplification, estimates of nucleated cell counts were derived. Assay used: immunoSEQ multiplex PCR; TCRdb lists only in-frame clones, some missing. V and J calls and clone size are copied from that table; D and trimming were computed from the DNA. The sample has about 170,000 clones, around 86% seen once. Germline V gives CDR1 MNHEY, CDR2 SMNVEV (reference sequence). The CDR3 is 13 residues long. V was trimmed by 2 bases and J by 12 bases, leaving 11 bases between them. The sequence was obtained from a man in his 70s with acute or convalescent COVID-19. The specimen sequenced was peripheral blood. V gene TRBV27 combines with J gene TRBJ1-6; D is uncertain. The CDR3 coding sequence is TGTGCCAGCAGTTTAACCAGGATCGAACCCCTCCACTTT. Its protein product is CASSLTRIEPLHF.